This T cell receptor (beta chain) derives from a study of blood T cell repertoires in COVID-19. Study background: The United States, Italy and Spain were the sources of the acute and convalescent COVID-19 samples.

Germline loops: CDR1 SGHTA, CDR2 FQGNSA. Trimming removed 6 bases at V and 5 bases at J, with 16 bases between. There are 14 residues in the CDR3. Clones were read by immunoSEQ multiplex PCR, and TCRdb kept only the in-frame ones, dropping some. The sample lists more than 200,000 clones, less than 90% occurring once. This chain uses TRBV7-2 with TRBJ2-5; D remains ambiguous. The receptor was derived from a woman aged 70 to 79 with active or convalescent COVID-19. The sequencing input was peripheral blood. The CDR3 loop reads CASSNRQYSETQYF. The CDR3 DNA sequence: TGTGCCAGCAGTAATCGACAATACTCGGAGACCCAGTACTTC.